Listed below are T cell receptor beta chains from one sample, sequenced in a study of T cells in Graves' hyperthyroidism and ophthalmopathy. One entry per CDR3 protein results from TCRdb running MiXCR on the multiplex PCR reads. This table holds hundreds of thousands of distinct CDR3 sequences, roughly 45% found once. The specimen sequenced was peripheral blood or thyroid tissue (not recorded which). The receptors were gathered from an adult man with Graves' disease, either hyperthyroidism or ophthalmopathy (not recorded which). CDR3s include the opening cysteine and the closing phenylalanine or tryptophan. The order of the fields is V gene, D gene, clone size, J gene, CDR3 protein, CDR3 DNA. D genes are given only for firm matches. Expanded clones get a size class; other rows say once, few or many, or leave the size out.

TRBV15	.	.	TRBJ2-5	CATSREAGVAVETQYF	TGTGCCACCAGCAGAGAGGCAGGGGTGGCCGTGGAGACCCAGTACTTC
TRBV7-8	TRBD1	few	TRBJ2-7	CASSEGQGPGEQYF	TGTGCCAGCAGCGAGGGACAGGGTCCGGGCGAGCAGTACTTC
TRBV2	TRBD2	few	TRBJ2-5	CASSPRGAGGETQYF	TGTGCCAGCAGCCCCCGGGGAGCCGGGGGGGAGACCCAGTACTTC
TRBV7-9	TRBD1	.	TRBJ1-3	CASNPRDSSGNTIYF	TGTGCCAGCAACCCCCGGGACAGCTCTGGAAACACCATATATTTT
TRBV12-3/TRBV12-4	.	few	TRBJ2-5	CASSLVQLIETQYF	TGTGCCAGCAGTTTAGTACAGCTGATAGAGACCCAGTACTTC
TRBV7-9	TRBD1	.	TRBJ1-5	CARDRGISQPQHF	TGTGCCCGCGACAGGGGGATAAGTCAGCCCCAGCATTTT
TRBV5-1	.	.	TRBJ1-3	CASREGGGNTIYF	TGCGCCAGCAGAGAGGGTGGTGGAAACACCATATATTTT
TRBV12-3/TRBV12-4	.	.	TRBJ1-2	CASSPIPDTNYGYTF	TGTGCCAGCAGTCCAATCCCGGACACTAACTATGGCTACACCTTC
TRBV24-1	TRBD1	.	TRBJ2-7	CATSDPRPGQGVDEQYF	TGTGCCACCAGTGATCCCAGGCCGGGACAGGGGGTGGACGAGCAGTACTTC
TRBV7-9	.	.	TRBJ1-4	CASSLYRVEKLFF	TGTGCCAGCAGCTTATACAGGGTTGAAAAACTGTTTTTT
TRBV29-1	.	.	TRBJ2-5	CSSGAPGQGETQYF	TGCAGCTCCGGTGCCCCTGGGCAGGGGGAGACCCAGTACTTC
TRBV7-9	.	.	TRBJ1-1	CASSTLSVGRTEAFF	TGTGCCAGCAGCACCCTGTCGGTAGGGAGGACTGAAGCTTTCTTT
TRBV27	.	once	TRBJ1-5	CASDQGFSNQPQHF	TGTGCTAGTGATCAGGGATTCAGCAATCAGCCCCAGCATTTT
TRBV7-8	.	few	TRBJ1-2	CASSLFAWSRTNYGYTF	TGTGCCAGCAGCTTGTTCGCATGGTCCCGAACTAACTATGGCTACACCTTC
TRBV6-6	.	.	TRBJ2-5	CASSQSSNQPQYF	TGTGCCAGCAGCCAATCCAGCAATCAGCCCCAGTACTTC
TRBV7-2	.	.	TRBJ1-6	CASSMGQNNSPLHF	TGTGCCAGCAGCATGGGACAAAATAATTCACCCCTCCACTTT
TRBV2	TRBD1	.	TRBJ2-5	CASSRTGDIVTQYF	TGTGCCAGCAGTAGGACAGGGGACATTGTGACCCAGTACTTC
TRBV6-5	TRBD1	once	TRBJ2-5	CASSGTGVDETQYF	TGTGCCAGCAGCGGGACAGGGGTTGACGAGACCCAGTACTTC
TRBV10-3	TRBD1	few	TRBJ1-6	CAIRTGTGVPSGHSPLHF	TGTGCCATCAGAACCGGGACAGGGGTCCCCTCCGGGCATTCACCCCTCCACTTT
TRBV10-2	.	few	TRBJ1-2	CASSDGSVVGGNNYGYTF	TGCGCCAGCAGTGATGGGAGTGTTGTGGGGGGCAATAACTATGGCTACACCTTC
TRBV12-3/TRBV12-4	TRBD1	many	TRBJ1-1	CASSRDRVIAFF	TGTGCCAGCAGTCGGGACAGAGTTATAGCTTTCTTT
TRBV7-9	.	many	TRBJ2-7	CASSFAGRASEQYF	TGTGCCAGCAGCTTCGCCGGGCGGGCCTCCGAGCAGTACTTC
TRBV10-1	.	.	TRBJ2-2	CASSRKETGELFF	TGCGCCAGCAGCCGGAAGGAGACAGGGGAGCTGTTTTTT
TRBV9	TRBD2	.	TRBJ2-7	CASSAGRGSSYEQYF	TGTGCCAGCAGCGCCGGGAGGGGGTCCTCCTACGAGCAGTACTTC
TRBV12-3/TRBV12-4	TRBD1	.	TRBJ1-1	CASNLSQGKAFF	TGTGCCAGCAATTTATCACAGGGGAAAGCTTTCTTT
TRBV29-1	.	many	TRBJ1-2	CSVEDDGARGYTF	TGCAGCGTTGAAGATGACGGGGCCAGGGGCTACACCTTC
TRBV6-6	TRBD2	.	TRBJ2-7	CASSRGTASSGSGYEQYF	TGTGCCAGCAGTAGAGGGACTGCCTCTAGCGGGAGCGGCTACGAGCAGTACTTC
TRBV29-1	.	many	TRBJ2-2	CSVEGQVSNTGELFF	TGCAGCGTTGAAGGCCAGGTCTCGAACACCGGGGAGCTGTTTTTT
TRBV14	.	few	TRBJ2-7	CASSQDEGSSYEQYF	TGTGCCAGCAGCCAAGATGAAGGCAGTTCCTACGAGCAGTACTTC
TRBV15	TRBD1	.	TRBJ2-5	CATRGQGTGETQYF	TGTGCCACCAGGGGACAGGGGACCGGGGAGACCCAGTACTTC
TRBV10-3	.	few	TRBJ1-1	CASSEIGGMITEAFF	TGTGCCAGCAGTGAAATCGGGGGGATGATCACTGAAGCTTTCTTT
TRBV12-3/TRBV12-4	TRBD1	.	TRBJ1-4	CASSRGQEEKLFF	TGTGCCAGCTCACGAGGACAGGAAGAAAAACTGTTTTTT
TRBV10-3	TRBD2	many	TRBJ2-7	CAIRREASPAYEQYF	TGTGCCATCAGGCGGGAGGCTTCACCCGCGTACGAGCAGTACTTC
TRBV12-3/TRBV12-4	.	.	TRBJ1-1	CASSPVRGDTEAFF	TGTGCCAGCAGTCCGGTAAGGGGGGACACTGAAGCTTTCTTT
TRBV7-3	TRBD2	few	TRBJ2-2	CASSLQRGETGELFF	TGTGCCAGCAGCTTACAGCGGGGTGAGACCGGGGAGCTGTTTTTT
TRBV5-4	TRBD1	few	TRBJ2-2	CASSLGQGAFAGELFF	TGTGCCAGCAGCTTGGGACAGGGGGCATTCGCCGGGGAGCTGTTTTTT
TRBV13	TRBD1	.	TRBJ2-7	CASSSGTGGIYEQYF	TGTGCCAGCAGCTCCGGGACAGGGGGTATCTACGAGCAGTACTTC